The T cell receptor beta chain described here comes from a study of blood T cell repertoires in COVID-19. About the research overall: Samples representing acute and convalescent COVID-19 were sourced from the United States, Italy and Spain.

Source study methods: Amplification from reference gene primers served as the basis for estimated nucleated cell counts. Here immunoSEQ multiplex PCR was the method, and the copy in TCRdb shows in-frame clones only, minus some. The V and J calls and the clone size are those of that table, but D and trimming were determined from the DNA. The data show some 35,000 clones, with nearly 80% seen just once and approximately 30% held by the top ten. This clone was counted only a few times. The CDR3 loop spans 16 amino acids. V was trimmed by 6 bases and J by 1 base, leaving 19 bases between them. Germline CDR1 reads MNHEY; CDR2 reads SVGEGT.

Specimen: peripheral blood. The source is a man older than 75 with acute or convalescent COVID-19. V gene TRBV6-2 or TRBV6-3 combines with J gene TRBJ2-7, with D possibly TRBD1 on 6 matching bases. CDR3 nucleotide sequence: TGTGCCAGCAGCAGTTGGCAGGGGTCCCAATCCTACGAGCAGTACTTC. Translating gives CASSSWQGSQSYEQYF.